The present entry profiles one T cell receptor (beta chain) with its context. What it recognizes is unknown. The germline V gene encodes CDR1 ENHRY and CDR2 SYGVKD. With 3 bases removed from V and 5 bases from J, the gap between germline ends came to 12 bases. This CDR3 has 14 residues. This record belongs to a study of T cell repertoires in cytomegalovirus infection. Study-wide context: The authors relied on CMV epitopes, both recently identified HLA-C-restricted and well-studied HLA-B-restricted.

TCRdb fed the reads into MiXCR, producing one record per CDR3 protein. The sample yields around 300,000 distinct CDR3 sequences, roughly a fifth seen once. Here the sequenced sample was cultured PBMCs, taken from culture after CMV antigen stimulation. The chain combines TRBV10-3 with TRBJ2-3, with a tentative D call TRBD2 (7 bases). The TCR originated in a human donor in good health (CMV status not recorded). Some clones in this sample may be carry-over from other donors' samples. CDR3 amino acids: CAISERGGKDTQYF. The DNA of the CDR3 is TGTGCCATCAGTGAAAGGGGGGGGAAAGATACGCAGTATTTT.